This entry features one TCR beta chain sequence. This specimen belongs to a study of blood T cell repertoires in COVID-19. Background on the study: The samples span acute and convalescent COVID-19 from the United States, Italy and Spain. Sources were T cells, B-cell-depleted T cells, or PBMCs; the material itself was cDNA or gDNA.

V was shortened by 3 bases and J by 9 bases, with 18 bases between the two germline ends. CDR3 length: 16 amino acids. CDR1 is LNHNV, CDR2 YYDKDF, per germline (reference sequence). Authors' analysis steps: From reference gene primer amplification, estimates of nucleated cell counts were derived. Clones were read by immunoSEQ multiplex PCR, and TCRdb kept only the in-frame ones, dropping some. That table gives V, J and clone size, and the DNA gave D and trimming. The sample includes some 380,000 clones, around 90% of them seen just once. This chain links TRBV15 with TRBJ1-6, with TRBD1 as a possible D gene (6 bases). The clonotype originates from a woman aged 40 to 50 with acute COVID-19. Material: PBMCs or T cells enriched from blood (not recorded which). The CDR3 reads CATSSESQGWGSPLHF. Written as DNA, the CDR3 is TGTGCCACCAGCAGTGAATCACAGGGCTGGGGTTCACCCCTCCACTTT. The complete variable domain, with remaining parts taken from reference TRBV15 and TRBJ1-6, reads DAMVIQNPRYQVTQFGKPVTLSCSQTLNHNVMYWYQQKSSQAPKLLFHYYDKDFNNEADTPDNFQSRRPNTSFCFLDIRSPGLGDTAMYLCATSSESQGWGSPLHFGNGTRLTVT.